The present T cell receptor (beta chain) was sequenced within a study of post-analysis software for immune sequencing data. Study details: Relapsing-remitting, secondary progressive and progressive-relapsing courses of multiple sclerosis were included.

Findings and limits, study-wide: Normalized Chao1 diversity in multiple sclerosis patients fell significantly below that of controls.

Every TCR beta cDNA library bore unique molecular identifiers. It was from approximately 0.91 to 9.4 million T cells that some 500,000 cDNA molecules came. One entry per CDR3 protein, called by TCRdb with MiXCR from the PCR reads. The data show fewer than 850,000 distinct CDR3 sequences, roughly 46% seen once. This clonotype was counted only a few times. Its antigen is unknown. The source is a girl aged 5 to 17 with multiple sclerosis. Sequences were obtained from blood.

CDR3 sequence: CASSYSGQGAVTDTQYF. CDR3 coding DNA: TGTGCCAGCAGTTACTCGGGACAGGGGGCTGTAACAGATACGCAGTATTTT. The V and J genes are TRBV6-6 and TRBJ2-3; 12 bases line up with TRBD1. CDR1 is MNHNY and CDR2 is SVGAGI in the germline V gene (reference sequence). CDR3 length equals 17 residues. V lost 0 bases and J lost 3; bases outside the gene matches: 4.